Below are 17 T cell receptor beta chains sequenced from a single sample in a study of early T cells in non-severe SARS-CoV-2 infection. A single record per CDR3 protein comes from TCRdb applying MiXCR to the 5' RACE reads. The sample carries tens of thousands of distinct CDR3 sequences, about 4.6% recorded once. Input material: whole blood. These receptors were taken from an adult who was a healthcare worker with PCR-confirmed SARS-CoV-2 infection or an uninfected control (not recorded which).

The CDR3 is CASSYDRGISYEQYF. The CDR3 DNA reads TGTGCCAGCAGTTACGACAGGGGGATTTCCTACGAGCAGTACTTC. The rearrangement links TRBV7-2 to TRBJ2-7; 9 bases fit TRBD1. The CDR3 extends over 15 amino acids. Germline CDR1 is SGHTA and CDR2 is FQGNSA. V gave up 6 bases and J gave up 1 base; unmatched junction bases: 7.

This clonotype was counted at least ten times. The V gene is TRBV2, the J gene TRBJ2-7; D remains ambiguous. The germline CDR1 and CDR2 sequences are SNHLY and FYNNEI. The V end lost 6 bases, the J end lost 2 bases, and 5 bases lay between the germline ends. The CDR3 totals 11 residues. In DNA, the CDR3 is TGTGCCAGCAGGTGGACCTACGAGCAGTACTTC. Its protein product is CASRWTYEQYF.

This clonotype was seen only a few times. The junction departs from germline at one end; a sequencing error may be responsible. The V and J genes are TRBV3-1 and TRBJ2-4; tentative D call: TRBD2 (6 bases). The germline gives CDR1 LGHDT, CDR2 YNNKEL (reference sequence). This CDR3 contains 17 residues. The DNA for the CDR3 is TGTGTCAGCAGCCAAGAAGCGGGCCTCTGGGCCAAAAACATTCAGTACTTC. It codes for CVSSQEAGLWAKNIQYF.

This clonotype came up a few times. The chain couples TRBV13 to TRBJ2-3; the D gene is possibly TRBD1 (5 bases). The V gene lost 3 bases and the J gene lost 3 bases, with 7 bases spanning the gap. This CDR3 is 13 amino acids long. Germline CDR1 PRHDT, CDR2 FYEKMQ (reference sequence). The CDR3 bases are TGTGCCAGCAGCTTTGACAGAACAGATACGCAGTATTTT. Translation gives CASSFDRTDTQYF. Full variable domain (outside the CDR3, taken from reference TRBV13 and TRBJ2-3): AAGVIQSPRHLIKEKRETATLKCYPIPRHDTVYWYQQGPGQDPQFLISFYEKMQSDKGSIPDRFSAQQFSDYHSELNMSSLELGDSALYFCASSFDRTDTQYFGPGTRLTVL.

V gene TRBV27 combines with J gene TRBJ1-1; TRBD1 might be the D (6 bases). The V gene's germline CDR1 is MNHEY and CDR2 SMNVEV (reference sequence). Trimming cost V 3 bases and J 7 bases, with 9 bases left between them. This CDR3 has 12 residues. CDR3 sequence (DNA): TGTGCCAGCAGTTTTCAGGGGCGTGAAGCTTTCTTT. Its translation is CASSFQGREAFF.

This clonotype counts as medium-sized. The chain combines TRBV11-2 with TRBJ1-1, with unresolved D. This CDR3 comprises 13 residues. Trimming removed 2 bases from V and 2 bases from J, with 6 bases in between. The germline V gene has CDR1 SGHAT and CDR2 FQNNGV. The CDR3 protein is CASSLRGNTEAFF. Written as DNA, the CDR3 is TGTGCCAGCAGCTTACGAGGAAACACTGAAGCTTTCTTT.

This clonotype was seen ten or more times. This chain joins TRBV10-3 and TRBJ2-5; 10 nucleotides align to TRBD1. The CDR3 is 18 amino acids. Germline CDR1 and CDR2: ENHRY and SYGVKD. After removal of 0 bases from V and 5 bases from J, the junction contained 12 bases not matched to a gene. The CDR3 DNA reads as TGTGCCATCAGTGAGTCGATGACAGGGGGCGAGGAGAGGGAGACCCAGTACTTC. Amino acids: CAISESMTGGEERETQYF.

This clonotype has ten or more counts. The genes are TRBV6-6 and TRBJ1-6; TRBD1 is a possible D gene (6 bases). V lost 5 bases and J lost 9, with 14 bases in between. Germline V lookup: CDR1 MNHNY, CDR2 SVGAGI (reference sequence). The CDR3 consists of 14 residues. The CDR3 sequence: CASSHREEGSPLHF. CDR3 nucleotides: TGTGCCAGCAGTCACAGGGAGGAGGGTTCACCCCTCCACTTT.

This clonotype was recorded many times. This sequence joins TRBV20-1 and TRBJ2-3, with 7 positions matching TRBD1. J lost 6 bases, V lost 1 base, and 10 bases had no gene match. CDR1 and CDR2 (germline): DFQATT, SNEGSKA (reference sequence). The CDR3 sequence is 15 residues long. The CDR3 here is CSARVAGGRRDTQYF. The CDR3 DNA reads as TGCAGTGCTAGAGTGGCAGGGGGAAGGAGGGATACGCAGTATTTT.

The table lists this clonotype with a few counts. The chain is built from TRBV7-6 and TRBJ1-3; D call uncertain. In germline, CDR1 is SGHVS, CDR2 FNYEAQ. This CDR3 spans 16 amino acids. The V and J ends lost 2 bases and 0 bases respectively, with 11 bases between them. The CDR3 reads CASSLIPLSSGNTIYF. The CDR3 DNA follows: TGTGCCAGCAGCTTAATCCCGTTAAGCTCTGGAAACACCATATATTTT.

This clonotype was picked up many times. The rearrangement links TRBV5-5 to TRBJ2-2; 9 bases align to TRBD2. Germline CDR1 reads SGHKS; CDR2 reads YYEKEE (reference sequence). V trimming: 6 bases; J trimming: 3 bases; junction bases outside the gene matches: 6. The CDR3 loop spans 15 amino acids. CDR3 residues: CASNGLAPDTGELFF. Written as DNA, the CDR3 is TGTGCCAGCAACGGACTAGCGCCAGACACCGGGGAGCTGTTTTTT.

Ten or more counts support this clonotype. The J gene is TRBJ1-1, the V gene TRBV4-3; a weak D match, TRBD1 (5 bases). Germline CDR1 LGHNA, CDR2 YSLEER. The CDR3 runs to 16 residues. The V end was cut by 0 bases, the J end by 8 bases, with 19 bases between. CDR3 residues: CASSQDSAGIIWEAFF. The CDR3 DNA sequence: TGCGCCAGCAGCCAAGATAGCGCAGGGATTATATGGGAAGCTTTCTTT.

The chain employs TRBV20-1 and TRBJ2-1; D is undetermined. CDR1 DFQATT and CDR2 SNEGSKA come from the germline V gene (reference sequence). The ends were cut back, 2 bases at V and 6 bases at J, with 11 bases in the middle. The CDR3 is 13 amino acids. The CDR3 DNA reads TGCAGTGCTAGAACTCCTCGGGTCAATGAGCAGTTCTTC. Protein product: CSARTPRVNEQFF.

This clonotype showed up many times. Written as DNA, the CDR3 is TGTGCCAGCAGCTTGTACGTAAGACGGTACGAGCAGTACTTC. This translates into CASSLYVRRYEQYF. The chain combines TRBV5-4 with TRBJ2-7; D ambiguous. Germline lookup yields CDR1 SGHNT and CDR2 YYREEE (reference sequence). V was cut by 1 base and J by 4 bases, with 12 bases left in between. The CDR3 sequence is 14 residues long. The full variable domain, with the rest looked up from reference TRBV5-4 and TRBJ2-7, is ETGVTQSPTHLIKTRGQQVTLRCSSQSGHNTVSWYQQALGQGPQFIFQYYREEENGRGNFPPRFSGLQFPNYSSELNVNALELDDSALYLCASSLYVRRYEQYFGPGTRLTVT.

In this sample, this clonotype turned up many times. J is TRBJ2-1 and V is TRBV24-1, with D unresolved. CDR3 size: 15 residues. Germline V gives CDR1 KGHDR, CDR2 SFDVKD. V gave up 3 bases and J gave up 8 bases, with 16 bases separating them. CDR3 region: CATSDPFQRQYEQFF. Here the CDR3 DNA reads TGTGCCACCAGTGATCCCTTTCAGAGGCAGTATGAGCAGTTCTTC.

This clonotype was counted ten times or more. The CDR3, as DNA: TGCGCCAGCAGCTTCACAGTGGCCCAGCGTCAATACGCCTCTGGGGCCAACGTCCTGACTTTC. It yields the protein CASSFTVAQRQYASGANVLTF. J is TRBJ2-6 and V is TRBV5-1; D is undetermined. CDR3 length equals 21 residues. V lost 2 bases to trimming and J lost 0 bases, with 24 bases between them. From germline, CDR1 is SGHRS and CDR2 YFSETQ.

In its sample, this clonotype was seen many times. The CDR3 protein is CASGAGDLRDEQFF. The CDR3 DNA reads TGTGCCAGCGGGGCGGGAGATTTAAGAGATGAGCAGTTCTTC. The chain has TRBV6-2 or TRBV6-3 and TRBJ2-1, with 7 nucleotides matching TRBD2. The CDR3 is made up of 14 amino acids. The germline V gene encodes CDR1 MNHEY and CDR2 SVGEGT. V shed 8 bases and J 8 bases; nucleotides not matched to a gene: 12.